Listed here is a single T cell receptor (beta chain). Antigen: not known. Amplification used 60 Vbeta primers and 13 Jbeta primers. Only in-frame clones appear in the TCRdb table, and some are missing; sequencing was by immunoSEQ multiplex PCR. The sample yields roughly 100,000 clones, 70% to 80% seen once. The record originates from a study of cytomegalovirus exposure and HLA in healthy donors. Study-level results: A later analysis appeared to link common viral pathogens to several of the most significant clusters.

Material: PBMCs. This clonotype was sampled from a woman in her 40s in good health and CMV-seronegative.

Here the CDR3 reads CASSLVSASGRETQYF. The CDR3 DNA is TGTGCCAGCAGCTTAGTGTCGGCTAGCGGGAGGGAGACCCAGTACTTC. The chain recombines TRBV7-6 with TRBJ2-5, with 11 bases identical to TRBD2. Looked up from germline, CDR1 is SGHVS and CDR2 is FNYEAQ. The V gene end was trimmed by 1 base and the J gene end by 5 bases; junction bases not matched to a gene: 6. The CDR3 extends over 16 amino acids.